The TCR beta chain described here comes from a study of lymphopenia after photon versus proton radiotherapy. Notes on the study in general: Authors raise, but do not show, better survival with proton therapy. Post-nadir diversity loss with photons came from oligoclonal expansion, particularly CD8+ Temra cells. In patients who died, overall survival fell as post-nadir TCR diversity dropped more. Photon-treated patients lost naive T cells and TCR diversity; proton-treated stayed stable.

Per the germline V gene, CDR1 is SGHAT and CDR2 is FQNNGV. CDR3 size: 15 residues. V was clipped by 8 bases and J by 2 bases; unmatched bases: 4. Assay: immunoSEQ multiplex PCR; the TCRdb copy retains only in-frame clones and omits some. Here the sample spans approximately 21,000 clones, roughly 85% being singletons. This clone was detected only once. Its matching antigen is unknown. The sample consisted of peripheral blood, taken from a patient treated with photon-based radiotherapy. This TCR was recovered from a man in his 60s with pancreatic cancer. The chain links TRBV11-2 to TRBJ2-5; TRBD2 matches at 14 bases. CDR3 DNA: TGTGCCAGCGGGAGGACTAGCGGGAGGCAAGAGACCCAGTACTTC. This translates into CASGRTSGRQETQYF.